This entry describes one TCR beta chain. The data stem from a study of blood T cell repertoires in COVID-19. For the study at large: Donors in the United States, Italy and Spain gave samples during acute or convalescent COVID-19.

The CDR3 runs 10 residues. The germline gives CDR1 MNHEY, CDR2 SVGEGT. Trimming took 4 bases from V and 5 from J, leaving 2 bases between them. In the study's own analysis: Amplifying reference gene primers gave estimates of nucleated cell counts. Some clones are missing from TCRdb's copy, which holds only in-frame ones; the method was immunoSEQ multiplex PCR. Clonal size and the V and J genes are those of that table, whereas D and trimming came from the DNA. There are 250,000 to 350,000 clones in the sample; over 75% occur only once, and almost 9.5% lies in the top ten. What was sequenced was peripheral blood. V gene TRBV6-2 or TRBV6-3 combines with J gene TRBJ1-2; D gene ambiguous. This TCR derives from a young man with active or convalescent COVID-19. CDR3: CASSSYGYTF. In DNA form, the CDR3 reads TGTGCCAGCAGTTCGTATGGCTACACCTTC.